This T cell receptor (beta chain) derives from a study of Tregs in tolerant kidney transplant recipients. Trimming left V 3 bases short and J 1 base short, with 17 bases between. The V gene's germline CDR1 is SGHKS and CDR2 YYEKEE (reference sequence). The CDR3 covers 17 residues. Unstimulated Tregs (CD4+CD25+CD127-) and CD4+CD25- non-Tregs were sorted from PBMCs. Before regulatory T cell sorting, thawed PBMCs rested overnight at 37°C in about 190 IU/ml IL-2. In its sample, this clone was seen a few times. Some clones are missing from TCRdb's copy, which holds only in-frame ones; the method was immunoSEQ multiplex PCR. The table includes fewer than 100,000 clones, about 91% detected once.

This receptor was identified in a human donor who received a combined kidney and bone marrow transplant. Sequencing used Tregs from blood, obtained before the transplant. The chain uses TRBV5-5 and TRBJ1-3, with D tentatively TRBD1 (5 bases). Here the CDR3 reads CASSSADRKWSGNTIYF. CDR3 bases: TGTGCCAGCAGCTCTGCCGACAGAAAGTGGTCTGGAAACACCATATATTTT.